These 7 T cell receptor beta chains share one sample of origin, sequenced in a study of tissue-resident memory T cells in lung cancer. The libraries for TCR sequencing contained UMIs. Via MiXCR, TCRdb re-called the reads, giving one row per CDR3 protein. The sample shows roughly 400 distinct CDR3 sequences, around a sixth of them seen only once. The CD8+ T cells were FACS-sorted according to CD103 expression. Sequences were obtained from CD103- CD8+ T cells from lung tumor tissue. These receptors were taken from a human donor with treatment-naive lung cancer (subtype not recorded).

This clonotype is labeled as medium-sized. This chain joins TRBV2 and TRBJ2-2; 8 nucleotides line up with TRBD1. Trimming at V came to 6 bases and at J to 7 bases, leaving 1 base not matched to a gene. Germline V CDR1 and CDR2: SNHLY, FYNNEI. This CDR3 is 12 amino acids long. In DNA, the CDR3 is TGTGCCAGCAGGGACAGGGTCGGGGAGCTGTTTTTT. Translation: CASRDRVGELFF.

Notes on this clonotype: A far larger clone differs by one base, so this is likely a read error. This chain uses TRBV28 with TRBJ2-1, with TRBD2 matching over 8 bases. After removal of 7 bases from V and 10 bases from J, the junction contained 18 bases not matched to a gene. This CDR3 comprises 16 residues. Germline V gene sequence: CDR1 MDHEN, CDR2 SYDVKM. CDR3 DNA sequence: TGTGCCAGCATCCCCCACGGGGCTAGCGGGCTATACGAGCAGTTCTTC. Translated, it gives CASIPHGASGLYEQFF.

The gene calls are TRBV19 and TRBJ2-7; no clear D gene. The germline V gene encodes CDR1 LNHDA and CDR2 SQIVND (reference sequence). The ends were cut back, 1 base at V and 5 bases at J, with 9 bases in the middle. This CDR3 has 13 amino acids. CDR3 nucleotides: TGTGCCAGTAGTATAGGAGGTACGGACGAGCAGTACTTC. Its translation: CASSIGGTDEQYF.

Concerning this clonotype itself: A far more abundant clone sits one base away, making this likely a read error. This sequence joins TRBV4-3 and TRBJ2-7, with 11 bases matching TRBD1. CDR3 size: 17 residues. Germline CDR1 LGHNA, CDR2 YSLEER. The CDR3 sequence is CASNFFSSGQGAYEQYF. The CDR3 DNA follows: TGTGCCAGCAATTTTTTTTCCTCAGGACAGGGGGCATACGAGCAGTACTTC.

This chain links TRBV24-1 with TRBJ1-5; D may be TRBD1 (5 bases). Germline loops: CDR1 KGHDR, CDR2 SFDVKD. The CDR3 is 15 residues long. Trimming removed 8 bases from V and 2 bases from J, with 15 bases in between. CDR3 DNA sequence: TGTGCCACCATTCGGACCGGGGCTGGCAATCAGCCCCAGCATTTT. This gives the protein CATIRTGAGNQPQHF.

This clonotype counts as large. The chain uses TRBV11-2 and TRBJ2-7; 9 bases fit TRBD2. CDR3 length: 16 amino acids. Germline-derived CDR1 and CDR2 are SGHAT and FQNNGV. J gave up 4 bases and V 0 bases, and 7 bases lay outside the gene matches. CDR3 amino acids: CASSLEVAGARYEQYF. The CDR3 nucleotides are TGTGCCAGCAGCTTAGAGGTAGCGGGAGCGAGATACGAGCAGTACTTC.

By frequency in the sample, this clonotype is large (0.1 to 1%). The chain uses TRBV28 and TRBJ2-7, with D perhaps matching TRBD1 (6 bases). Germline V gene data show CDR1 as MDHEN and CDR2 as SYDVKM. This CDR3 contains 14 residues. Trimming pared 6 bases from V and 0 bases from J, leaving 12 bases between. The CDR3 DNA follows: TGTGCCAGCAGAATCGGACAGAGCTCCTACGAGCAGTACTTC. Translated, it gives CASRIGQSSYEQYF. Supplemented by reference TRBV28 and TRBJ2-7, the full variable domain reads DVKVTQSSRYLVKRTGEKVFLECVQDMDHENMFWYRQDPGLGLRLIYFSYDVKMKEKGDIPEGYSVSREKKERFSLILESASTNQTSMYLCASRIGQSSYEQYFGPGTRLTVT.